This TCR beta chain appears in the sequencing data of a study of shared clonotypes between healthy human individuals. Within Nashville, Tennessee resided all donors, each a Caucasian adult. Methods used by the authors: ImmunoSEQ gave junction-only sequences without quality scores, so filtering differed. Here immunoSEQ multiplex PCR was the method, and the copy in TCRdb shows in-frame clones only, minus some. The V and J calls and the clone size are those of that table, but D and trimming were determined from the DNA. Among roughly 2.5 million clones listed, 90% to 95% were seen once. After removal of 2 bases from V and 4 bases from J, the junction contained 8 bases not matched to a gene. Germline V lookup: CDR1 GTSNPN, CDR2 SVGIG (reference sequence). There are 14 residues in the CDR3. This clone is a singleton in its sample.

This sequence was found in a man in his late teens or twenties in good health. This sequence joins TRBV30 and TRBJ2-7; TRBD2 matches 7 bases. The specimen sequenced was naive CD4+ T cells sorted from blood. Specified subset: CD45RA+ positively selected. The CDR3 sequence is CAWSPGAGRYEQYF. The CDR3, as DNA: TGTGCCTGGAGTCCCGGAGCGGGGAGGTACGAGCAGTACTTC.